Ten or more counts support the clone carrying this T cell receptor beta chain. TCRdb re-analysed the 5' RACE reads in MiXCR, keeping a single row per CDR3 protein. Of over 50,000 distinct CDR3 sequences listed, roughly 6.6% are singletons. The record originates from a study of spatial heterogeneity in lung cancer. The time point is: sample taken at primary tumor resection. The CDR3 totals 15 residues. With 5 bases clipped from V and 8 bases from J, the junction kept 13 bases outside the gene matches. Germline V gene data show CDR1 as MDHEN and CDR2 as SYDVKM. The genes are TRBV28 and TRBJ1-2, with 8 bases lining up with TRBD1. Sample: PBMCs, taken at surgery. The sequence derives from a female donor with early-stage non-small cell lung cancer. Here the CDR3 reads CASSLWTDREGGYTF. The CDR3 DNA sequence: TGTGCCAGCAGTCTCTGGACGGACAGGGAGGGCGGCTACACCTTC.